The entry below gives a single TCR beta chain sequence along with its context. The sample is drawn from a study of blood T cell repertoires in COVID-19. Per the study methods: Scientists estimated how many nucleated cells there were by amplifying reference gene primers. TCRdb's copy holds only in-frame clones and misses some; the assay was immunoSEQ multiplex PCR. V and J calls and clone size come straight from that table; D and trimming were deduced from the DNA. The repertoire includes hundreds of thousands of clones, around 80% of them detected once, and approximately 5.4% sits in the top ten. The germline V gene has CDR1 MDHEN and CDR2 SYDVKM. The CDR3 sequence is 15 residues long. J gave up 5 bases and V 6 bases, and 12 bases lay outside the gene matches.

The receptor was derived from a man aged 80 or over with acute or convalescent COVID-19. The rearrangement joins TRBV28 to TRBJ2-5; 7 bases are a match to TRBD1. Sequenced input: peripheral blood. The CDR3 DNA follows: TGTGCCAGCAGAGTCGGGACAGCGCATTGGGAGACCCAGTACTTC. Translated, it gives CASRVGTAHWETQYF.